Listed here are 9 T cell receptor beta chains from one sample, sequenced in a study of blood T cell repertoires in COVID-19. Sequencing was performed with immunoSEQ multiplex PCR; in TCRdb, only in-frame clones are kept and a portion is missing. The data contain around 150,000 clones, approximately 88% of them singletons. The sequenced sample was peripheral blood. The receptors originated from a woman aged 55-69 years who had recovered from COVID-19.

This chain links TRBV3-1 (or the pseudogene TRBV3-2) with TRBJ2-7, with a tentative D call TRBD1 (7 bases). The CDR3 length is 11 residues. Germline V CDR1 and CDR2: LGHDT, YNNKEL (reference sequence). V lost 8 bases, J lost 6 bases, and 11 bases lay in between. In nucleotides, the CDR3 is TGTGCCAGCCAGGGGGGTGTCGAGCAGTACTTC. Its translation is CASQGGVEQYF.

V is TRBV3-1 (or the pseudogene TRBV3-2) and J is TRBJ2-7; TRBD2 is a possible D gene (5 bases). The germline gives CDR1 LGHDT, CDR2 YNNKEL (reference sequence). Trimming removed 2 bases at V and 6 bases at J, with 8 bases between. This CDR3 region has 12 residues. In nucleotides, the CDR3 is TGTGCCAGCAGCCAACTTGCGGGCGAGCAGTACTTC. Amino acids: CASSQLAGEQYF.

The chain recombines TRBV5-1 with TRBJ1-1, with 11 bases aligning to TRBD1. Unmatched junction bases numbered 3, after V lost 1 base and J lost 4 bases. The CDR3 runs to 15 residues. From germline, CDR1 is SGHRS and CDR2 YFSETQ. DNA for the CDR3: TGCGCCAGCAGCTTGTATGGGACAGGGGGCACTGAAGCTTTCTTT. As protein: CASSLYGTGGTEAFF.

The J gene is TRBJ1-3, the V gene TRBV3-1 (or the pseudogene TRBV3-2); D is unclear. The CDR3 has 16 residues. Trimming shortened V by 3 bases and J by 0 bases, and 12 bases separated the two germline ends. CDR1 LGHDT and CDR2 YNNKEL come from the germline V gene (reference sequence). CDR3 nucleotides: TGTGCCAGCAGCCATGGAACCCGGAGCTCTGGAAACACCATATATTTT. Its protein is CASSHGTRSSGNTIYF.

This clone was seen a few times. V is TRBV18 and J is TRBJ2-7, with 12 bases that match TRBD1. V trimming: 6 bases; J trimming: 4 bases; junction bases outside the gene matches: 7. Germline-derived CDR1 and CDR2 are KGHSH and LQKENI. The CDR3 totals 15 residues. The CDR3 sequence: CASSPQGQGAYEQYF. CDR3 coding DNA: TGTGCCAGCTCCCCCCAGGGACAGGGGGCTTACGAGCAGTACTTC.

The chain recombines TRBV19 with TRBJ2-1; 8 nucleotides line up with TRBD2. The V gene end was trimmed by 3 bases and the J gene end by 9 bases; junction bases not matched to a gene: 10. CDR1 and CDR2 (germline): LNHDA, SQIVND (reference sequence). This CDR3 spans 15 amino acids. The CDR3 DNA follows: TGTGCCAGTAGTATCTCTTGGGGTAGCGGGATTGAGCAGTTCTTC. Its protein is CASSISWGSGIEQFF.

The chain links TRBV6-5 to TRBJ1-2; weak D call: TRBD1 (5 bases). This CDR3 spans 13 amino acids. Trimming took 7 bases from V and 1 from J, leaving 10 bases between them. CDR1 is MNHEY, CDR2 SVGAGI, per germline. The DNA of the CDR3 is TGTGCCAGCAATAGAGGACATAACTATGGCTACACCTTC. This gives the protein CASNRGHNYGYTF.

The chain's CDR3 is CASRSLSQGSNEQYF. The CDR3 DNA reads as TGTGCCAGTAGATCCCTCTCCCAGGGAAGCAACGAGCAGTACTTC. V and J are TRBV19 and TRBJ2-7, with D perhaps TRBD1 (5 bases). Trimming shortened V by 6 bases and J by 5 bases, and 20 bases separated the two germline ends. Germline V lookup: CDR1 LNHDA, CDR2 SQIVND (reference sequence). CDR3 size: 15 residues.

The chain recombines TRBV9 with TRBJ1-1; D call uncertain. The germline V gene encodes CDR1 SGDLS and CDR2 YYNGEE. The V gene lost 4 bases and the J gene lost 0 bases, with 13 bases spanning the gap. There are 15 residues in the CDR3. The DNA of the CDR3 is TGTGCCAGCAGCAGAACACAGATGATGAACACTGAAGCTTTCTTT. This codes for CASSRTQMMNTEAFF.